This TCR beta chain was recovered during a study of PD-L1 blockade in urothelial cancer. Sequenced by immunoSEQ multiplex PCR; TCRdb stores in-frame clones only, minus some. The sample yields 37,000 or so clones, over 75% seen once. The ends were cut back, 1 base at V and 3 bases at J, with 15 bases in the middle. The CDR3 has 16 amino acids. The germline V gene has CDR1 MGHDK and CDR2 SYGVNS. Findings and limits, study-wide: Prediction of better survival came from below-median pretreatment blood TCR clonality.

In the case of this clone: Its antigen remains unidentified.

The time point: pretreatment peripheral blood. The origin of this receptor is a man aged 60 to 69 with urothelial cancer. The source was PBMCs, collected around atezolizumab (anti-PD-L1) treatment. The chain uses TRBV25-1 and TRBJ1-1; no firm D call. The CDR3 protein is CASSEWSRDPDTEAFF. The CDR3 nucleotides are TGTGCCAGCAGTGAATGGTCGAGGGATCCTGACACTGAAGCTTTCTTT.